This TCR beta chain was found in a study of blood T cell repertoires in COVID-19. Study at large: COVID-19 samples from acute and convalescent phases originated in the United States, Italy and Spain.

Study processing details: Estimation of nucleated cell counts was performed using reference gene primer amplification. TCRdb's table, derived via immunoSEQ multiplex PCR, lists solely in-frame clones and lacks some. The V and J calls and the clone size are those of that table, but D and trimming were determined from the DNA. The sample shows about 310,000 clones, around 90% of them seen only once. Recruitment covered 20 to 25 US areas and drew participants whose ages spanned about 18 to 100 years. Sequenced sample: PBMCs or T cells enriched from blood (not recorded which). The receptor's source is a woman aged 18-29 years with acute COVID-19.

The CDR3 sequence: CATSDPGSGEKLFF. CDR3 bases: TGTGCCACCAGTGATCCAGGATCCGGCGAAAAACTGTTTTTT. The rearrangement links TRBV24-1 to TRBJ1-4; D is unclear. Germline V gene lookup returns CDR1 KGHDR and CDR2 SFDVKD. This CDR3 is built from 14 residues. The ends were cut back, 3 bases at V and 8 bases at J, with 12 bases in the middle.